The rows below give T cell receptor beta chains drawn from one sample of a study of patients and donors after allogeneic stem cell transplantation. TCRdb re-analysed the RT-PCR reads in MiXCR, keeping a single row per CDR3 protein. The sample includes approximately 150,000 distinct CDR3 sequences, about 30% of them seen just once. The sample was blood, either unsorted or a sorted T cell fraction (not recorded which). Every receptor here comes from a human donor who was either an allogeneic HSCT recipient or a stem cell or donor lymphocyte infusion donor (not recorded which). It is not recorded whose cells these are; they may come from a transplant donor. Each CDR3 is given with its conserved first and last residue. A D gene is named only where the DNA matches it firmly. The listing skips clone size in some rows; elsewhere it reads once, few, many or a size class.

J	V	length	size	D	CDR3	DNA
TRBJ2-7	TRBV10-3	14	NA	TRBD2	CAIGLALGTYEQYF	TGTGCCATAGGACTAGCTTTAGGGACCTACGAGCAGTACTTC
TRBJ2-5	TRBV21-1	14	few	NA	CASSIVRETETQYF	TGTGCCAGCAGCATTGTCCGGGAAACGGAGACCCAGTACTTC
TRBJ2-1	TRBV12-5	12	once	NA	CASGFGYNEQFF	TGTGCTAGTGGTTTTGGGTACAATGAGCAGTTCTTC
TRBJ2-3	TRBV5-1	16	few	NA	CASSLANGGPTDTQYF	TGCGCCAGCAGCTTGGCCAATGGGGGGCCCACAGATACGCAGTATTTT
TRBJ2-2	TRBV12-5	12	few	NA	CASGLGTRELFF	TGTGCTAGTGGTTTGGGGACCAGGGAGCTGTTTTTT
TRBJ2-3	TRBV5-1	12	few	NA	CASSQEFYTQYF	TGCGCCAGCAGTCAGGAGTTCTATACGCAGTATTTT
TRBJ2-7	TRBV4-1	17	NA	TRBD2	CASSHSWALAGSREQYF	TGCGCCAGCAGCCATTCCTGGGCTCTAGCGGGAAGTAGGGAGCAGTACTTC
TRBJ2-7	TRBV4-2	15	NA	NA	CASSQTADYSYEQYF	TGTGCCAGCAGCCAAACTGCGGACTACTCCTACGAGCAGTACTTC
TRBJ2-2	TRBV7-2	15	NA	NA	CASSLWNRHTGELFF	TGTGCCAGCAGCTTATGGAACAGACACACCGGGGAGCTGTTTTTT
TRBJ2-7	TRBV20-1	13	NA	TRBD2	CSALLAGGYEQYF	TGCAGTGCTCTTCTAGCGGGAGGATACGAGCAGTACTTC